The table lists the clone carrying this T cell receptor beta chain with a count of one. As yet, its antigen is unknown. The data were obtained in a study of Ad26.COV2.S vaccination and SARS-CoV-2 variants. Across the whole study: By the intramuscular route, Ad26.COV2.S was given once, or twice 56 days apart.

Study-wide points: Placebo and vaccine recipients had non-spike TCR breadth that was similar.

The repertoire was sequenced with immunoSEQ multiplex PCR; TCRdb's copy has only in-frame clones and lacks some. The sample has about 350,000 clones, about 88% seen once. The length of the CDR3 is 15 residues. V was pared by 6 bases and J by 2 bases, with 16 bases between. Looked up from germline, CDR1 is LGHDT and CDR2 is YNNKEL (reference sequence). Regarding treatment: some 19 received Ad26.COV2.S at low or high dose, single or two shots; about 5 received placebo; per-sample allocation not given. Samples came from day 63 after the first vaccine or placebo injection. The chain couples TRBV3-1 (or the pseudogene TRBV3-2) to TRBJ1-1; perhaps TRBD1 as D (6 bases). The starting material was peripheral blood, obtained in a trial of Ad26.COV2.S vaccine versus placebo. This clonotype was obtained from a person between 18 and 65 years old who received the Ad26.COV2.S COVID-19 vaccine or a placebo. The CDR3 DNA reads as TGTGCCAGCAGGTCGCAGGGGACCTACAACACTGAAGCTTTCTTT. Its protein product is CASRSQGTYNTEAFF.